This T cell receptor (beta chain) appears in the sequencing data of a study of T cells in Graves' hyperthyroidism and ophthalmopathy. Study findings and constraints: Ophthalmopathy was identified by the model a median roughly six months ahead of onset.

Isolation of PBMCs was performed on 9.5 to 10 ml fresh peripheral blood. RNA transcripts yielded amplified TCR beta CDR3 regions. The HTBI set primed first-round TCR CDR3 RT-PCR. A single record per CDR3 protein comes from TCRdb applying MiXCR to the multiplex PCR reads. The sample shows about 770,000 distinct CDR3 sequences, about 17% of them seen only once. In regard to this clonotype: The antigen is undetermined.

This clonotype was sampled from a woman in her forties or fifties with Graves' hyperthyroidism that later progressed to Graves' ophthalmopathy. The sequencing sample was made of blood.

The CDR3 region has the DNA TGTGCCAGCAGTTTCTTGGACAGGGTTAATGAAAAACTGTTTTTT. Protein sequence: CASSFLDRVNEKLFF. The rearrangement joins TRBV27 to TRBJ1-4; the match to TRBD1 covers 8 bases. This CDR3 comprises 15 residues. The V segment lost 3 bases and the J segment 4 bases; nucleotides outside the gene matches: 4. Germline assignment: CDR1 MNHEY and CDR2 SMNVEV (reference sequence).